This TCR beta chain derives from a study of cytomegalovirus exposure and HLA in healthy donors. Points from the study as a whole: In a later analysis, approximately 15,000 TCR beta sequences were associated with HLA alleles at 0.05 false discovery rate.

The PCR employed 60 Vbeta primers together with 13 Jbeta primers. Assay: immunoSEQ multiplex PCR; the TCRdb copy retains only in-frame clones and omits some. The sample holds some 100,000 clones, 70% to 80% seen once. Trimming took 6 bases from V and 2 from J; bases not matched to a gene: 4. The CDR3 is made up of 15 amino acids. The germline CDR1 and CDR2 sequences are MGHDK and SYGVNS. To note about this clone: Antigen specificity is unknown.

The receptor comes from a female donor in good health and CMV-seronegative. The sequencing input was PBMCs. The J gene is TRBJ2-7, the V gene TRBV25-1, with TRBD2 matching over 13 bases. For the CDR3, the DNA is TGTGCCAGCAGACCGGGACTAGCGGGGACCTACGAGCAGTACTTC. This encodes CASRPGLAGTYEQYF.